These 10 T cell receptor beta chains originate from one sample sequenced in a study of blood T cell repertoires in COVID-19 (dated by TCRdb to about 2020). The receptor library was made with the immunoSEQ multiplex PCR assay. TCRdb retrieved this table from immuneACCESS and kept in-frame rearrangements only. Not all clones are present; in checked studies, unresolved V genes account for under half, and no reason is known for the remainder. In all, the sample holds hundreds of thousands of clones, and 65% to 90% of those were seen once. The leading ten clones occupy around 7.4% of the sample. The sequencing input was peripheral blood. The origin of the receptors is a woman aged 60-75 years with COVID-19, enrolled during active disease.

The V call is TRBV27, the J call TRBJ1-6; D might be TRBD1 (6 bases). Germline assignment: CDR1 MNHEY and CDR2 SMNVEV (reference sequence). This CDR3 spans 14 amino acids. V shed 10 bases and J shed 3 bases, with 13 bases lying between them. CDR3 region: CATRPGHYNSPLHF. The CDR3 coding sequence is TGTGCCACCCGGCCGGGACACTATAATTCACCCCTCCACTTT.

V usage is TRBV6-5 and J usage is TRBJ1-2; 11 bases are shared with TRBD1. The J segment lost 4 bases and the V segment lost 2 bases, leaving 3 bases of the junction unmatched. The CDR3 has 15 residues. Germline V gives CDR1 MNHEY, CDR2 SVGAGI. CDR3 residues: CASSYGTGGLYGYTF. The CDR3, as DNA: TGTGCCAGCAGTTACGGGACAGGGGGTCTCTATGGCTACACCTTC.

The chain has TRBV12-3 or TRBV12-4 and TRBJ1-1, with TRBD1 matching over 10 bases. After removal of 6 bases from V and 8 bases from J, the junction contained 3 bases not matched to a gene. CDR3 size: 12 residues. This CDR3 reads CASSRDRGEAFF. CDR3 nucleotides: TGTGCCAGCAGCCGGGACAGGGGAGAAGCTTTCTTT.

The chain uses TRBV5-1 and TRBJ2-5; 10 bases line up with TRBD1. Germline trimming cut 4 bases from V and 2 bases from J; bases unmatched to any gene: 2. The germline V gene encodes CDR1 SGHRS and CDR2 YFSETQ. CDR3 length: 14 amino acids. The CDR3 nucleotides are TGCGCCAGCAGCGCGGGACAGGGGCAAGAGACCCAGTACTTC. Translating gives CASSAGQGQETQYF.

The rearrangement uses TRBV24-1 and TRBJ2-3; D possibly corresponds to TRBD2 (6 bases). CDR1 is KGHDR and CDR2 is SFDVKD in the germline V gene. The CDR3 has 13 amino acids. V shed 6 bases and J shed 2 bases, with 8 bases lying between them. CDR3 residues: CATSRDSTDTQYF. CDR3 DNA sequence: TGTGCCACCAGTCGGGACTCCACAGATACGCAGTATTTT.

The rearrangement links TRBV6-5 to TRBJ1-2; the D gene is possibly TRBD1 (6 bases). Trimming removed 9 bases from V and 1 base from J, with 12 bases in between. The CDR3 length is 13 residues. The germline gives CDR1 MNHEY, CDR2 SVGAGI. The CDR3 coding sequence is TGTGCCAGATCTACAGGGATTAACTATGGCTACACCTTC. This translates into CARSTGINYGYTF.

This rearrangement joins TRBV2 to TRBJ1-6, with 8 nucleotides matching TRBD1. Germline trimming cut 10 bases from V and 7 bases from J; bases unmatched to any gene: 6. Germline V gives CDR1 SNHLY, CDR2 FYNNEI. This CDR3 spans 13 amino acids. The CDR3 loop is CATTTGDNSPLHF. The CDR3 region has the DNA TGTGCCACTACGACAGGGGACAATTCACCCCTCCACTTT.

This chain's CDR3 is CASSYSGGTGSGYTF. Written as DNA, the CDR3 is TGTGCCAGCAGTTACTCGGGAGGGACAGGGAGTGGCTACACCTTC. V usage is TRBV6-5 and J usage is TRBJ1-2, with 9 nucleotides matching TRBD1. V was pared by 0 bases and J by 7 bases, with 6 bases of the junction left unmatched. The germline gives CDR1 MNHEY, CDR2 SVGAGI. The CDR3 is made up of 15 amino acids.

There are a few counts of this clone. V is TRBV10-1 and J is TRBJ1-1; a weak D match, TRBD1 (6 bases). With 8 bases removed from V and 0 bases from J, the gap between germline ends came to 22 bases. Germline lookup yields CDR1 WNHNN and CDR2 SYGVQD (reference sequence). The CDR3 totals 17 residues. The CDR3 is CASLGQLNVTMNTEAFF. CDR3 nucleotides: TGCGCCAGCCTTGGACAGTTGAACGTCACCATGAACACTGAAGCTTTCTTT.

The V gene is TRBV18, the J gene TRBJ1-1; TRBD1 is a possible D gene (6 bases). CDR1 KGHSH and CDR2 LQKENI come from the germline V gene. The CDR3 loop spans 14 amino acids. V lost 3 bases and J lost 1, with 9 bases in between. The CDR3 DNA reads TGTGCCAGCTCACCTACAGGGCCGAACACTGAAGCTTTCTTT. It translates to CASSPTGPNTEAFF. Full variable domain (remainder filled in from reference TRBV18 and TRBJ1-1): NAGVMQNPRHLVRRRGQEARLRCSPMKGHSHVYWYRQLPEEGLKFMVYLQKENIIDESGMPKERFSAEFPKEGPSILRIQQVVRGDSAAYFCASSPTGPNTEAFFGQGTRLTVV.